This T cell receptor (beta chain) was recorded in a study of T-cell memory formation after mild COVID-19. Across the whole study: Most TCR clusters belonged to a single donor. General observations from the study: The appearance of some responding clones in pre-infection memory suggested that cross-reactive memory joined. Day 15 to 85 contracting clones showed balanced CD4/CD8; later expanders leaned CD4+.

5'RACE, which relied on constant-segment primers, yielded TCR alpha and TCR beta cDNA libraries carrying sample barcodes and UMIs. TCRdb redid the calling of the 5' RACE reads with MiXCR, one entry per CDR3 protein. The sample has 250,000 or so distinct CDR3 sequences; approximately 19% are singletons. This CDR3 region has 14 residues. Germline CDR1 and CDR2: DFQATT and SNEGSKA (reference sequence). The ends lost 6 bases at V and 5 bases at J; junction bases unmatched: 11. This clonotype was detected many times. The antigen remains undetermined. This rearrangement joins TRBV20-1 to TRBJ2-5; 8 positions match TRBD2. The receptor was isolated from a man in his late teens or twenties who had mild COVID-19 (a few samples of this study predate the infection). Cell type and time point are not known. Sequencing used PBMCs or a T cell subset sorted from them (not recorded which). Here the CDR3 DNA reads TGCAGTGCCCCGCCAAGCGGGGGTCGGGAGACCCAGTACTTC. Its protein is CSAPPSGGRETQYF.